This T cell receptor beta chain was sequenced during a study of T-cell reconstitution after alpha-beta-depleted transplantation in children. General study points: Surviving recipient T cells and thymic progenitors underlay high day-60 TCRbeta diversity in some patients.

As for this clonotype: Its antigen is not identified.

TCRbeta library preparation incorporated unique molecular identifiers. TCRdb re-called the PCR reads with MiXCR, one entry per CDR3 protein. The profile shows 300,000 to 400,000 distinct CDR3 sequences, around 15% of them singletons. The CDR3 covers 13 residues. CDR1 is SGHDN, CDR2 FVKESK, per germline. The V end lost 8 bases, the J end lost 2 bases, and 13 bases lay between the germline ends. The chain uses TRBV14 and TRBJ2-7, with a possible D match to TRBD1 (6 bases). The receptor's source is a male patient under 10 years old who had a stem cell transplant for acute lymphoblastic leukemia, so the T cells may come from the graft donor. The source was PBMCs, mostly from graft donor cells, collected 360 days after TCRalphabeta/CD19-depleted stem cell transplant. DNA for the CDR3: TGTGCCAGCCAAGGACAGAACGCCTACGAGCAGTACTTC. It is translated as CASQGQNAYEQYF.